The 24 T cell receptor beta chains listed next were all sequenced from one sample in a study of Ad26.COV2.S vaccination and SARS-CoV-2 variants. Treatment described: roughly 19 received Ad26.COV2.S at low or high dose, single or two shots; about 5 received placebo; per-sample allocation not given. Material that was analyzed had been drawn on day 63 after the first vaccine or placebo injection. Measured with immunoSEQ multiplex PCR; TCRdb has only the in-frame clones, and not every one. The data contain around 350,000 clones, 85% of them singletons. Specimen: peripheral blood, collected in a trial of Ad26.COV2.S vaccine versus placebo. These receptors were collected from a person aged 18-65 years who received the Ad26.COV2.S COVID-19 vaccine or a placebo.

The DNA of the CDR3 is TGTGCCAGCAGCTTGTTGGGGGTACCGAACACTGAAGCTTTCTTT. Amino acids: CASSLLGVPNTEAFF. V and J are TRBV5-5 and TRBJ1-1; a weak D match, TRBD1 (5 bases). Per the germline V gene, CDR1 is SGHKS and CDR2 is YYEKEE (reference sequence). The CDR3 sequence is 15 residues long. The V gene lost 1 base and the J gene lost 1 base, with 11 bases spanning the gap.

This clone occurred a few times. The genes are TRBV27 and TRBJ1-5, with unresolved D. Germline-derived CDR1 and CDR2 are MNHEY and SMNVEV (reference sequence). The CDR3 covers 16 residues. V lost 1 base to trimming and J lost 2 bases, with 12 bases between them. CDR3 in amino acids: CASSLFGGRGNQPQHF. CDR3 DNA: TGTGCCAGCAGTTTATTCGGTGGTAGAGGCAATCAGCCCCAGCATTTT.

The J gene is TRBJ2-2, the V gene TRBV10-1; tentative D call: TRBD1 (6 bases). This CDR3 is built from 13 residues. The V end lost 11 bases, the J end lost 1 base, and 11 bases lay between the germline ends. CDR1 and CDR2 (germline): WNHNN, SYGVQD (reference sequence). The CDR3 region has the DNA TGCGCCGGACCGACAGGGAACACCGGGGAGCTGTTTTTT. The encoded protein is CAGPTGNTGELFF.

The chain carries TRBV18 and TRBJ1-1, with D maybe TRBD1 (5 bases). The length of the CDR3 is 15 residues. The V gene's germline CDR1 is KGHSH and CDR2 LQKENI. Trimming cost V 2 bases and J 3 bases, with 13 bases left between them. The CDR3 region is CASSPTGGADTEAFF. The CDR3, as DNA: TGTGCCAGCTCACCAACGGGGGGTGCGGACACTGAAGCTTTCTTT.

Concerning this clone itself: The same CDR3 is also encoded by other DNA sequences in this sample. J is TRBJ2-7 and V is TRBV7-9; 11 bases are a match to TRBD1. The CDR3 runs 14 residues. Trimming removed 3 bases from V and 3 bases from J; junction bases left unmatched: 1. Germline lookup yields CDR1 SEHNR and CDR2 FQNEAQ (reference sequence). Written as DNA, the CDR3 is TGTGCCAGCAGCTTGGGACAGGGGGTCTACGAGCAGTACTTC. This sequence encodes CASSLGQGVYEQYF.

The chain links TRBV7-2 to TRBJ2-7; D not resolved. In germline, CDR1 is SGHTA, CDR2 FQGNSA. CDR3 length equals 14 residues. Trimming took off 3 bases at V and 2 bases at J, with 11 bases between the two ends. The chain's CDR3 is CASSLYFRAYEQYF. For the CDR3, the DNA is TGTGCCAGCAGCTTGTACTTCCGCGCCTACGAGCAGTACTTC.

The chain couples TRBV18 to TRBJ1-2, with D perhaps TRBD1 (6 bases). V was clipped by 2 bases and J by 6 bases, with 13 bases between them. There are 14 residues in the CDR3. Germline CDR1 reads KGHSH; CDR2 reads LQKENI. CDR3: CASSPWWGADGYTF. CDR3 in DNA: TGTGCCAGCTCACCATGGTGGGGGGCGGATGGCTACACCTTC.

The rearrangement uses TRBV29-1 and TRBJ2-1; 7 bases line up with TRBD2. This CDR3 spans 13 amino acids. CDR1 SQVTM and CDR2 ANQGSEA come from the germline V gene. V dropped 4 bases and J dropped 2; count of bases not matched to a gene: 2. The chain's CDR3 is CSVGGSAYNEQFF. For the CDR3, the DNA is TGCAGCGTTGGCGGGAGCGCCTACAATGAGCAGTTCTTC.

This clone was recorded once. This CDR3 reads CASSIRTSGGSSYNEQFF. The DNA for the CDR3 is TGTGCCAGTAGTATAAGGACTAGCGGGGGTAGCTCCTACAATGAGCAGTTCTTC. The chain carries TRBV19 and TRBJ2-1; 13 positions agree with TRBD2. Germline assignment: CDR1 LNHDA and CDR2 SQIVND (reference sequence). Trimming removed 2 bases from V and 0 bases from J; junction bases left unmatched: 4. The CDR3 runs 18 residues.

The V gene is TRBV18, the J gene TRBJ2-7; weak D call: TRBD1 (5 bases). The CDR3 runs to 16 residues. Germline V lookup: CDR1 KGHSH, CDR2 LQKENI. Trimming removed 2 bases from V and 2 bases from J, with 16 bases in between. The CDR3 nucleotides are TGTGCCAGCTCACCAATTTTTAACAGGCAAACCTACGAGCAGTACTTC. Its translation: CASSPIFNRQTYEQYF.

Of note for this clone: The same CDR3 also results from other DNA sequences found in this sample. The chain combines TRBV7-2 with TRBJ2-7; the D is unclear. Germline CDR1 is SGHTA and CDR2 is FQGNSA. The CDR3 sequence is 11 residues long. The V end was cut by 5 bases, the J end by 2 bases, with 4 bases between. CDR3 in DNA: TGTGCCAGCAGCCTTACCTACGAGCAGTACTTC. Encoded protein: CASSLTYEQYF.

The chain couples TRBV11-3 to TRBJ2-1; 7 nucleotides line up with TRBD1. Germline CDR1 is SGHNT and CDR2 is YENEEA. With V trimmed by 1 base and J by 6 bases, 6 bases remained unmatched. The CDR3 covers 15 residues. CDR3 sequence (DNA): TGTGCCAGCAGCTTAGGACAGGGACGGGGCAATGAGCAGTTCTTC. As protein: CASSLGQGRGNEQFF.

V usage is TRBV19 and J usage is TRBJ1-2; 10 nucleotides agree with TRBD1. The CDR3 has 15 amino acids. Germline CDR1 reads LNHDA; CDR2 reads SQIVND (reference sequence). V lost 3 bases to trimming and J lost 6 bases; unmatched junction nucleotides: 7. Written as DNA, the CDR3 is TGTGCCAGTAGTATCACCGGGACAGGGGTTCATGGCTACACCTTC. Protein: CASSITGTGVHGYTF.

This chain links TRBV15 with TRBJ2-5, with TRBD2 identical over 9 bases. Germline CDR1 and CDR2: LNHNV and YYDKDF (reference sequence). V was clipped by 3 bases and J by 2 bases; unmatched bases: 4. The CDR3 runs to 15 residues. In DNA form, the CDR3 reads TGTGCCACCAGCAGTGGACTAGCGAGTCAAGAGACCCAGTACTTC. Translated, it gives CATSSGLASQETQYF.

As regards this clone: This sample includes further DNA sequences coding for the same CDR3. This sequence joins TRBV9 and TRBJ2-7; 7 nucleotides match TRBD2. Germline lookup yields CDR1 SGDLS and CDR2 YYNGEE. The CDR3 contains 14 residues. Germline trimming cut 2 bases from V and 0 bases from J; bases unmatched to any gene: 2. The CDR3 region has the DNA TGTGCCAGCAGCGTGGGAGGGAGCTCCTACGAGCAGTACTTC. Translation gives CASSVGGSSYEQYF.

The chain links TRBV9 to TRBJ1-2, with a weak D call TRBD1 (5 bases). Germline V gene lookup returns CDR1 SGDLS and CDR2 YYNGEE. Trimming removed 4 bases at V and 0 bases at J, with 16 bases between. The CDR3 is 16 residues long. CDR3 nucleotide sequence: TGTGCCAGCAGCCCGCGCCAACCGGGGGCTAACTATGGCTACACCTTC. Protein sequence: CASSPRQPGANYGYTF.

The chain links TRBV10-3 to TRBJ2-1, with D unclear. Per the germline V gene, CDR1 is ENHRY and CDR2 is SYGVKD. The CDR3 contains 13 residues. V lost 6 bases and J lost 0, with 6 bases in between. The CDR3 coding sequence is TGTGCCATCAGAAGGAGCTCCTACAATGAGCAGTTCTTC. This codes for CAIRRSSYNEQFF.

The rearrangement joins TRBV18 to TRBJ2-7; 9 positions match TRBD2. The CDR3 consists of 14 residues. The ends lost 3 bases at V and 5 bases at J; junction bases unmatched: 5. Germline V gene lookup returns CDR1 KGHSH and CDR2 LQKENI. Here the CDR3 reads CASSPPERGDEQYF. CDR3 DNA: TGTGCCAGCTCACCTCCGGAGCGGGGGGACGAGCAGTACTTC.

This clone was observed once. The rearrangement joins TRBV6-1 to TRBJ2-2; D may correspond to TRBD1 or TRBD2 (5 bases each). There are 17 residues in the CDR3. V was pared by 4 bases and J by 1 base, with 16 bases between. Germline CDR1 MNHNS, CDR2 SASEGT. CDR3 protein: CASSVGARQGNTGELFF. In DNA form, the CDR3 reads TGTGCCAGCAGTGTCGGGGCCCGTCAGGGGAACACCGGGGAGCTGTTTTTT.

This clone was seen a handful of times. The chain has TRBV28 and TRBJ2-7; no clear D gene. There are 11 residues in the CDR3. Per germline, CDR1 MDHEN and CDR2 SYDVKM. Trimming took off 10 bases at V and 3 bases at J, with 10 bases between the two ends. CDR3 sequence reads: CAMLFFYEQYF. CDR3 sequence (DNA): TGTGCCATGTTGTTCTTCTACGAGCAGTACTTC.

J is TRBJ2-7 and V is TRBV18, with D perhaps TRBD2 (6 bases). Germline CDR1 KGHSH, CDR2 LQKENI. The CDR3 is 17 residues long. Trimming shortened V by 0 bases and J by 2 bases, and 17 bases separated the two germline ends. The CDR3 loop is CASSPPWVGGEAYEQYF. The CDR3 DNA reads as TGTGCCAGCTCACCACCGTGGGTCGGCGGGGAAGCCTACGAGCAGTACTTC.

This sequence joins TRBV5-1 and TRBJ1-1, with D possibly matching TRBD1 (5 bases). This CDR3 spans 12 amino acids. The V gene's germline CDR1 is SGHRS and CDR2 YFSETQ. The ends were cut back, 4 bases at V and 7 bases at J, with 11 bases in the middle. This CDR3 is CASSNSGLEAFF. Written as DNA, the CDR3 is TGCGCCAGCAGCAACTCAGGGCTTGAAGCTTTCTTT.

The chain uses TRBV5-4 and TRBJ1-2, with D perhaps matching TRBD1 (5 bases). Germline V gene data show CDR1 as SGHNT and CDR2 as YYREEE (reference sequence). V was pared by 1 base and J by 6 bases, with 13 bases between. This CDR3 has 14 residues. CDR3 sequence (DNA): TGTGCCAGCAGCTTGTTCGCTGGGGCGGATGGCTACACCTTC. It codes for CASSLFAGADGYTF.

The CDR3 loop reads CASSTLAGDNEQFF. As DNA, the CDR3 is TGCGCCAGCAGTACCCTAGCGGGGGACAATGAGCAGTTCTTC. The gene calls are TRBV5-1 and TRBJ2-1; 10 positions match TRBD2. The CDR3 loop spans 14 amino acids. Germline assignment: CDR1 SGHRS and CDR2 YFSETQ. The J segment lost 5 bases and the V segment lost 5 bases, leaving 4 bases of the junction unmatched.